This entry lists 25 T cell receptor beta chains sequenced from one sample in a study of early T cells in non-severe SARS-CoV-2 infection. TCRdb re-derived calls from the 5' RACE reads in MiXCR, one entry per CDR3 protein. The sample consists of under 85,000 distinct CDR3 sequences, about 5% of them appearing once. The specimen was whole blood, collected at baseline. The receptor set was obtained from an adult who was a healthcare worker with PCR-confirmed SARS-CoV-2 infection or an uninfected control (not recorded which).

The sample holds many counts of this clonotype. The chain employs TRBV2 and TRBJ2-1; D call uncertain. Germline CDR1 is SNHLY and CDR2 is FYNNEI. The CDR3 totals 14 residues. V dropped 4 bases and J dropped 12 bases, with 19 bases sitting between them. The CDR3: CASSVRATTPRQFF. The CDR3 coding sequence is TGTGCCAGCAGTGTTAGAGCTACAACGCCTCGGCAGTTCTTC.

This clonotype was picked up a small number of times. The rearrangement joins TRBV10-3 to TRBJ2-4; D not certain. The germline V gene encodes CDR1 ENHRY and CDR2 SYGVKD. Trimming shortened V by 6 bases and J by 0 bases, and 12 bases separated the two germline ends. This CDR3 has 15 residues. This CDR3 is CAIRPARLAKNIQYF. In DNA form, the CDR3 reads TGTGCCATCAGGCCAGCCAGACTAGCCAAAAACATTCAGTACTTC.

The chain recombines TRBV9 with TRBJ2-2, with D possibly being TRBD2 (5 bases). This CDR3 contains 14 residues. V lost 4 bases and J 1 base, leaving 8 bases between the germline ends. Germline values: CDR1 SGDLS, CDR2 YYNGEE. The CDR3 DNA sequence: TGTGCCAGCAGCCGGGCGGGGAACACCGGGGAGCTGTTTTTT. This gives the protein CASSRAGNTGELFF.

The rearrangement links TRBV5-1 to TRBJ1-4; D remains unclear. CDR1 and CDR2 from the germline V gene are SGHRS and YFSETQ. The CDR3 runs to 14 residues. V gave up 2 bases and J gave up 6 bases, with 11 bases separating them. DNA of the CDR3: TGCGCCAGCAGCTTATGGGGTTTCGATGAAAAACTGTTTTTT. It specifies CASSLWGFDEKLFF.

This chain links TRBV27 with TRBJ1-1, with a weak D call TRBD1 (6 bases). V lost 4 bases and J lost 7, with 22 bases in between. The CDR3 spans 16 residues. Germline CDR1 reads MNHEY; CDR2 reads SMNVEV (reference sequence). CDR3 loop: CASSWGGRGYGDEAFF. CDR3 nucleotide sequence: TGTGCCAGCAGTTGGGGAGGCAGGGGATACGGGGATGAAGCTTTCTTT.

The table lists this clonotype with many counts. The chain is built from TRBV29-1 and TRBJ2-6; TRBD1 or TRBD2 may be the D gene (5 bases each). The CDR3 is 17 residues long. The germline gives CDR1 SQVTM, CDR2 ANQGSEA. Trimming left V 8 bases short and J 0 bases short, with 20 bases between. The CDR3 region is CSSWGAGPSSGANVLTF. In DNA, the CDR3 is TGCAGCTCGTGGGGCGCGGGCCCAAGCTCTGGGGCCAACGTCCTGACTTTC.

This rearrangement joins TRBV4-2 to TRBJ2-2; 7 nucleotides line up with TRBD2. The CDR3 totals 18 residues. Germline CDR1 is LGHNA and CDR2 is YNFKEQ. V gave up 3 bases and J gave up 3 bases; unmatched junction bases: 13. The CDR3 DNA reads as TGTGCCAGCAGCCAGGCCCGGACTAGGTCTTTAGACACCGGGGAGCTGTTTTTT. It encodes CASSQARTRSLDTGELFF.

The CDR3 coding sequence is TGCAGCGGGGGACAGTCCTACGAGCAGTACTTC. Translation: CSGGQSYEQYF. The chain links TRBV29-1 to TRBJ2-7, with 7 bases that match TRBD1. The J segment lost 1 base and the V segment lost 7 bases, leaving 1 base of the junction unmatched. Germline CDR1 reads SQVTM; CDR2 reads ANQGSEA. The CDR3 loop spans 11 amino acids.

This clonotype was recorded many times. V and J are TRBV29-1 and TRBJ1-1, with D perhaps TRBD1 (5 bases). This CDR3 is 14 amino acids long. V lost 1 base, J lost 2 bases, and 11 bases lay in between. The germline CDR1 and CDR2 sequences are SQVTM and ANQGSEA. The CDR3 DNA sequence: TGCAGCGTTGAAGGACAGTTTATAAACACTGAAGCTTTCTTT. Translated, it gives CSVEGQFINTEAFF.

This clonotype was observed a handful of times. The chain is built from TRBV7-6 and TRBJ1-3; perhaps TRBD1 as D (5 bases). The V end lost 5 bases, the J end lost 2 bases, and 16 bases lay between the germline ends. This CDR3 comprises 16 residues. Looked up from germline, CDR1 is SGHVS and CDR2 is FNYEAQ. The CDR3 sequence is CASSQFSTGAGNTIYF. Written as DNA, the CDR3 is TGTGCCAGCAGCCAATTCAGTACGGGGGCTGGAAACACCATATATTTT.

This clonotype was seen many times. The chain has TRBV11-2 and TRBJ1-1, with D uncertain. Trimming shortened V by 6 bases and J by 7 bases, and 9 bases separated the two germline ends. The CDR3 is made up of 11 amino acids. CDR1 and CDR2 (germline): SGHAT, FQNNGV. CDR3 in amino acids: CASSHILEAFF. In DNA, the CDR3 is TGTGCCAGCAGTCATATTCTTGAAGCTTTCTTT.

CDR3 region: CSARDYRWGHLGETQYF. CDR3 bases: TGCAGTGCTAGAGATTATCGTTGGGGACACCTCGGGGAGACCCAGTACTTC. The J gene is TRBJ2-5, the V gene TRBV20-1, with D possibly being TRBD1 (6 bases). V was cut by 0 bases and J by 5 bases, with 22 bases left in between. This CDR3 has 17 residues. Looked up from germline, CDR1 is DFQATT and CDR2 is SNEGSKA (reference sequence).

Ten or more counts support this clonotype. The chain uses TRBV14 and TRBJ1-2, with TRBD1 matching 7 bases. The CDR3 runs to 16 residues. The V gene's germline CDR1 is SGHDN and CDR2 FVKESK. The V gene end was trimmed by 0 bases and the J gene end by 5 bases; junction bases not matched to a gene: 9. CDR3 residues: CASSQDLPQGPYGYTF. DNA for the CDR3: TGTGCCAGCAGCCAAGATCTGCCACAGGGGCCTTATGGCTACACCTTC.

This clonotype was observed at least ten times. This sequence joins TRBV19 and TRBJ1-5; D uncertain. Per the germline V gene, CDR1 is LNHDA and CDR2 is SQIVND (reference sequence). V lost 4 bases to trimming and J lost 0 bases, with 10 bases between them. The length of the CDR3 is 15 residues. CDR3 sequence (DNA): TGTGCCAGTAGTACCAGGACGGATAGCAATCAGCCCCAGCATTTT. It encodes CASSTRTDSNQPQHF.

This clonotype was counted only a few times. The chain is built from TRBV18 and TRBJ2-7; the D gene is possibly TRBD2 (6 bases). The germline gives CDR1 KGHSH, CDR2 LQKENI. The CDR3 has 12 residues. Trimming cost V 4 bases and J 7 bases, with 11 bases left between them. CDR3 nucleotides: TGTGCCAGCTCACTCGGACTACAAGAGCAGTACTTC. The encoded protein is CASSLGLQEQYF.

CDR3 DNA: TGTGCCAGCAATGAGCAGGGAACTGAAGCTTTCTTT. Encoded protein: CASNEQGTEAFF. V is TRBV9 and J is TRBJ1-1, with D possibly matching TRBD1 (5 bases). Germline V lookup: CDR1 SGDLS, CDR2 YYNGEE. V dropped 6 bases and J dropped 5 bases, with 11 bases sitting between them. The CDR3 totals 12 residues.

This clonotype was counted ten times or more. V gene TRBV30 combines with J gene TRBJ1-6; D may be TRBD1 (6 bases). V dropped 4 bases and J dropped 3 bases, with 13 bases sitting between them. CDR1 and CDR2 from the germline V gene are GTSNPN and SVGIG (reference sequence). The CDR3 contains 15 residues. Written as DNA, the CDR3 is TGTGCCTGGACCCGCCGGGACAACTATAATTCACCCCTCCACTTT. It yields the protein CAWTRRDNYNSPLHF.

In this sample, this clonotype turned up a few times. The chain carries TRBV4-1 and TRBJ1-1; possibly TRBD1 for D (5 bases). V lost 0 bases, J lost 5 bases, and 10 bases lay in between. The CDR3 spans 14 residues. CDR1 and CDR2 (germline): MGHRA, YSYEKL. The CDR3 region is CASSQDEGSTEAFF. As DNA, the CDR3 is TGCGCCAGCAGCCAAGATGAGGGGAGTACTGAAGCTTTCTTT.

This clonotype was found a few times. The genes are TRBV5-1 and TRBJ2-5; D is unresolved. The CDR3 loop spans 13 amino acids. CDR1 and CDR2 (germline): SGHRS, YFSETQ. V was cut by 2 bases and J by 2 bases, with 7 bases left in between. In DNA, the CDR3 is TGCGCCAGCAGCTTACGGCAGCAAGAGACCCAGTACTTC. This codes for CASSLRQQETQYF.

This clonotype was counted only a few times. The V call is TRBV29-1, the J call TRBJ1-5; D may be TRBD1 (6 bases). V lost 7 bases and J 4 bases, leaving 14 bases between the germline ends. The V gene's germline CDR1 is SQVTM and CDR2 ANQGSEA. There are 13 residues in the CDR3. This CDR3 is CSARGDVNQPQHF. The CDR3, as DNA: TGCAGCGCCAGGGGAGATGTAAATCAGCCCCAGCATTTT. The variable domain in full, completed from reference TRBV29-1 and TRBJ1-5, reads SAVISQKPSRDICQRGTSLTIQCQVDSQVTMMFWYRQQPGQSLTLIATANQGSEATYESGFVIDKFPISRPNLTFSTLTVSNMSPEDSSIYLCSARGDVNQPQHFGDGTRLSIL.

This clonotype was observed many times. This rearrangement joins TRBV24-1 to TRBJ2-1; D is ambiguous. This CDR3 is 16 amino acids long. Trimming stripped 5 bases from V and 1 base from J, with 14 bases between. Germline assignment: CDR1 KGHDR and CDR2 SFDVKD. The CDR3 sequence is CATSGIGPGSYNEQFF. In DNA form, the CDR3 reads TGTGCCACCAGTGGGATTGGTCCTGGATCCTACAATGAGCAGTTCTTC.

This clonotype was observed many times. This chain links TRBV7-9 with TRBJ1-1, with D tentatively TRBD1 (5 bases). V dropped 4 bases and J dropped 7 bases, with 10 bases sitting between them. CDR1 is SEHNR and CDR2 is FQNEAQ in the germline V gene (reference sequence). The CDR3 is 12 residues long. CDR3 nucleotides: TGTGCCAGCAGCTCCGGGGCAGTTGAAGCTTTCTTT. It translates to CASSSGAVEAFF.

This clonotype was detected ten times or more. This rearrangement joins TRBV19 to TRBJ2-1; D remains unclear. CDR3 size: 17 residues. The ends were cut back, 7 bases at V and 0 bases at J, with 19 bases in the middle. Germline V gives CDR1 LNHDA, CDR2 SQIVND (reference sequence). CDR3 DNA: TGTGCCAGTAATACGAAAGTGGGCATTAGCTCCTACAATGAGCAGTTCTTC. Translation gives CASNTKVGISSYNEQFF.

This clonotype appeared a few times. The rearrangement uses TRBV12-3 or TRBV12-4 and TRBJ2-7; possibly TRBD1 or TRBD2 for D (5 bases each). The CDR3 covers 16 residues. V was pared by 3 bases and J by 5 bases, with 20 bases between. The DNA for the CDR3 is TGTGCCAGCAGTTTCCGCACCCCAGGGAGCGGCCACGAGCAGTACTTC. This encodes CASSFRTPGSGHEQYF.

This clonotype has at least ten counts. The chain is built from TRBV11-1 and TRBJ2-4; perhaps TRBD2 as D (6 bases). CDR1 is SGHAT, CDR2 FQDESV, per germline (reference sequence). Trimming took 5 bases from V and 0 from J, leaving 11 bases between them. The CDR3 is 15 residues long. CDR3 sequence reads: CASSHERAAKNIQYF. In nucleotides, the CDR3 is TGTGCCAGCAGCCACGAGCGGGCAGCCAAAAACATTCAGTACTTC.